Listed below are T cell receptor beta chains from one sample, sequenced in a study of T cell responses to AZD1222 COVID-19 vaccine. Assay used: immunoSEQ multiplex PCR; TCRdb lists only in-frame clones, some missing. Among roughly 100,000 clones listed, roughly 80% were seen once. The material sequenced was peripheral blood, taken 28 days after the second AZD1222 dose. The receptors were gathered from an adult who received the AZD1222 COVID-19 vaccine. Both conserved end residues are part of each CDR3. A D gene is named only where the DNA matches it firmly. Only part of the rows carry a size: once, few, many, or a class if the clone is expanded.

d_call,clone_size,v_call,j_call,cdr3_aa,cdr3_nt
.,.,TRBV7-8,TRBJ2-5,CASGGSGETQYF,TGTGCCAGCGGGGGGAGCGGGGAGACCCAGTACTTC
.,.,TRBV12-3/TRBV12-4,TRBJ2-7,CASSSGVAYEQYF,TGTGCCAGCAGTTCGGGAGTTGCCTACGAGCAGTACTTC
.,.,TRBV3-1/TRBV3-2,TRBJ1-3,CASSQVRRGNTIYF,TGTGCCAGCAGCCAAGTTCGACGGGGCAACACCATATATTTT
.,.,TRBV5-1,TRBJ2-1,CASSGEVEQFF,TGCGCCAGCTCCGGCGAGGTTGAGCAGTTCTTC
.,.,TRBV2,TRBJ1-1,CASRATDTGGTEAFF,TGTGCCAGCAGAGCCACCGACACCGGGGGGACTGAAGCTTTCTTT
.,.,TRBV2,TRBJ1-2,CASSEARGGYGYTF,TGTGCCAGCAGTGAAGCGCGGGGTGGTTATGGCTACACCTTC
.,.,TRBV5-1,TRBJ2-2,CASSLDGGPSGELFF,TGCGCCAGCAGCTTGGATGGAGGACCAAGTGGGGAGCTGTTTTTT
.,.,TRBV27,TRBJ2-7,CASRGRGGYEQYF,TGTGCCAGCAGGGGAAGGGGTGGGTACGAGCAGTACTTC
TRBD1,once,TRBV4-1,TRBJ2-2,CASSQMDRGFAGELFF,TGCGCCAGCAGCCAAATGGACAGGGGATTTGCCGGGGAGCTGTTTTTT
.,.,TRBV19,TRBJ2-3,CASSTGYRPDTQYF,TGTGCCAGCTCGACGGGGTATAGGCCAGATACGCAGTATTTT
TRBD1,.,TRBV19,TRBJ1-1,CASSSQGDTEAFF,TGTGCCAGTAGTTCTCAGGGGGACACTGAAGCTTTCTTT
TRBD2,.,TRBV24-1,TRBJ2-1,CATSDFGGGPDEQFF,TGTGCCACCAGTGATTTTGGGGGAGGGCCAGATGAGCAGTTCTTC
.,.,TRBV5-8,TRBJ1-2,CASSLVHSGRGYTF,TGTGCCAGCAGCTTGGTTCACTCGGGGCGAGGCTACACCTTC
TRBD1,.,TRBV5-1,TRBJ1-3,CASSATGGSFGNTIYF,TGCGCCAGCAGCGCTACAGGGGGATCCTTTGGAAACACCATATATTTT
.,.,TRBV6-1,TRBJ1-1,CASSVQVPEAFF,TGTGCCAGCAGTGTACAGGTCCCTGAAGCTTTCTTT
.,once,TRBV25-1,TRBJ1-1,CASSERPGVTAFF,TGTGCCAGCAGTGAGCGCCCAGGCGTCACAGCTTTCTTT